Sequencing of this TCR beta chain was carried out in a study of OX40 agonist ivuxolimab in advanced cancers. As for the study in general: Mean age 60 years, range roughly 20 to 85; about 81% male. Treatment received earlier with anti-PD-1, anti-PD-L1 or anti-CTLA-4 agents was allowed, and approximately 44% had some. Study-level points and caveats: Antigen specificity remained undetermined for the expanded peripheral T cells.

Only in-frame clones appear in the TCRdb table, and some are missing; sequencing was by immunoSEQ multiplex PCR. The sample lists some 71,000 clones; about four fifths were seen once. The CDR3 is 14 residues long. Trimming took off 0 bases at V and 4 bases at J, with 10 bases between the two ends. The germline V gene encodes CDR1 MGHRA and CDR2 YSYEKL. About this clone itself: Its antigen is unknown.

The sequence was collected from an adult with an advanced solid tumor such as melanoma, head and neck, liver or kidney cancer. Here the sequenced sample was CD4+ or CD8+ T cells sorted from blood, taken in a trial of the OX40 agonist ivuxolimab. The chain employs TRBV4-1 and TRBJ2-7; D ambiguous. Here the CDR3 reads CASSQEYGTYEQYF. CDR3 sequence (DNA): TGCGCCAGCAGCCAAGAATACGGAACGTACGAGCAGTACTTC.